The 28 T cell receptor beta chains listed next were all sequenced from one sample in a study of T cells in Graves' hyperthyroidism and ophthalmopathy. Researchers amplified the TCR beta CDR3 regions from RNA transcripts. The study used the HTBI primer set for a first-round RT-PCR of the TCR CDR3. TCRdb reanalysed the multiplex PCR reads using MiXCR and keeps one entry per CDR3 protein. The profile shows around 400,000 distinct CDR3 sequences, around a quarter of them singletons. The sequenced sample consisted of blood. Source of these receptors: a man aged 50-59 years with Graves' hyperthyroidism.

The V gene is TRBV5-8, the J gene TRBJ2-1; 8 positions agree with TRBD2. Trimming took 0 bases from V and 2 from J; bases not matched to a gene: 4. The CDR3 is 16 amino acids. Germline V lookup: CDR1 SGHTS, CDR2 YDEGEE. The CDR3 DNA reads as TGTGCCAGCAGCTTGGCTAGCGGGTGGGCCTACAATGAGCAGTTCTTC. Its translation is CASSLASGWAYNEQFF. The complete variable domain, with remaining parts taken from reference TRBV5-8 and TRBJ2-1, reads EAGVTQSPTHLIKTRGQQATLRCSPISGHTSVYWYQQALGLGLQFLLWYDEGEERNRGNFPPRFSGRQFPNYSSELNVNALELEDSALYLCASSLASGWAYNEQFFGPGTRLTVL.

About this clonotype itself: One end of the junction varies from germline; a read error may be responsible. CDR3 bases: TGCAGTGCTAGAGATATCCGGGGTGGTAATGAACAGTTCTTC. Protein product: CSARDIRGGNEQFF. This sequence joins TRBV20-1 and TRBJ2-1; tentatively, D is TRBD2 (5 bases). Germline values: CDR1 DFQATT, CDR2 SNEGSKA (reference sequence). The CDR3 consists of 14 residues.

The V gene is TRBV6-1, the J gene TRBJ2-5; 8 positions agree with TRBD1. There are 15 residues in the CDR3. Germline-derived CDR1 and CDR2 are MNHNS and SASEGT. The junction had 13 bases not matched to a gene; V was cut back by 6 bases and J by 7 bases. The CDR3 sequence is CASRIDRGAPGTQYF. The CDR3 DNA is TGTGCCAGCAGAATCGACAGGGGCGCGCCGGGGACCCAGTACTTC.

The sample holds many counts of this clonotype. The chain is built from TRBV28 and TRBJ2-7, with TRBD1 as a possible D gene (6 bases). Per the germline V gene, CDR1 is MDHEN and CDR2 is SYDVKM. V was trimmed by 6 bases and J by 2 bases, leaving 17 bases between them. The CDR3 runs 15 residues. CDR3 DNA sequence: TGTGCCAGCAGCACCCTCCGGGACACTCCCTACGAGCAGTACTTC. Translated: CASSTLRDTPYEQYF.

In nucleotides, the CDR3 is TGTGCCAGCAGCGTAGGAGGCGGGAGCAACAATGAGCAGTTCTTC. Its translation is CASSVGGGSNNEQFF. J is TRBJ2-1 and V is TRBV9, with TRBD2 matching over 7 bases. V lost 0 bases, J lost 5 bases, and 5 bases stayed unmatched. The CDR3 loop spans 15 amino acids. Germline loops: CDR1 SGDLS, CDR2 YYNGEE.

The chain couples TRBV19 to TRBJ2-7, with 8 bases that match TRBD1. From germline, CDR1 is LNHDA and CDR2 SQIVND (reference sequence). V lost 4 bases to trimming and J lost 2 bases; unmatched junction nucleotides: 10. The CDR3 is made up of 16 amino acids. CDR3 region: CASSTGRQGPTYEQYF. CDR3 nucleotides: TGTGCCAGTAGTACCGGCCGACAGGGGCCCACCTACGAGCAGTACTTC.

The chain combines TRBV20-1 with TRBJ2-1; D is undetermined. CDR1 and CDR2 (germline): DFQATT, SNEGSKA (reference sequence). The CDR3 sequence is 12 residues long. The V and J ends lost 2 bases and 8 bases respectively, with 10 bases between them. CDR3 DNA: TGCAGTGCTAGACTCCGTCTCTATGAGCAGTTCTTC. It encodes CSARLRLYEQFF.

Comment on this clonotype: At one end, the junction sequence differs from germline, possibly due to a read error. The chain is built from TRBV7-7 and TRBJ2-1; D gene unclear. Germline CDR1 is SSHAT and CDR2 is FNYEAQ (reference sequence). The CDR3 runs to 13 residues. CDR3 coding DNA: TGTGCTAGCAGCTTTTATGGGCGCAATGAGCAGTTCTTC. This codes for CASSFYGRNEQFF.

The chain uses TRBV20-1 and TRBJ2-1; TRBD2 aligns across 9 bases. V was pared by 0 bases and J by 10 bases, with 19 bases of the junction left unmatched. The CDR3 extends over 18 amino acids. CDR1 DFQATT and CDR2 SNEGSKA come from the germline V gene (reference sequence). DNA of the CDR3: TGCAGTGCTAGAGACGAAAGTACTAGCGGGTTCCGGATTGCAGAGCAGTTCTTC. Translating gives CSARDESTSGFRIAEQFF.

The sample holds a few counts of this clonotype. This chain links TRBV28 with TRBJ2-7; D gene uncertain. Trimming pared 7 bases from V and 7 bases from J, leaving 11 bases between. The V gene's germline CDR1 is MDHEN and CDR2 SYDVKM. CDR3 length: 11 amino acids. The CDR3: CASNNLGEQYF. CDR3 DNA sequence: TGTGCCAGCAATAATTTAGGAGAGCAGTACTTC.

This clonotype was detected a few times. V usage is TRBV5-1 and J usage is TRBJ1-3; D remains unclear. V was shortened by 0 bases and J by 0 bases, with 7 bases between the two germline ends. The CDR3 has 15 amino acids. Looked up from germline, CDR1 is SGHRS and CDR2 is YFSETQ. CDR3 sequence: CASSLEQSSGNTIYF. In nucleotides, the CDR3 is TGCGCCAGCAGCTTGGAGCAGAGCTCTGGAAACACCATATATTTT.

The chain combines TRBV10-3 with TRBJ2-3, with D hard to call. This CDR3 spans 14 amino acids. Germline V CDR1 and CDR2: ENHRY, SYGVKD. V dropped 3 bases and J dropped 0 bases, with 7 bases sitting between them. The CDR3 region has the DNA TGTGCCATCAGTGATCTCGGAAGCACAGATACGCAGTATTTT. Translated, it gives CAISDLGSTDTQYF.

This clonotype was counted many times. CDR3 residues: CASSQGAGTYNEQFF. Written as DNA, the CDR3 is TGTGCCAGCAGCCAAGGGGCCGGCACCTACAATGAGCAGTTCTTC. The chain is built from TRBV3-1 and TRBJ2-1; D remains ambiguous. The germline gives CDR1 LGHDT, CDR2 YNNKEL (reference sequence). V lost 1 base to trimming and J lost 2 bases, with 9 bases between them. This CDR3 region has 15 residues.

This clonotype was detected ten times or more. The gene calls are TRBV27 and TRBJ2-3; 7 bases align to TRBD2. J was trimmed by 4 bases and V by 6 bases; bases with no gene match: 22. The CDR3 length is 19 residues. In germline, CDR1 is MNHEY, CDR2 SMNVEV (reference sequence). CDR3 nucleotides: TGTGCCAGCAGCCCATGGGGTGGGAGGGCCGGGCAATCAGCAGATACGCAGTATTTT. Amino acid sequence: CASSPWGGRAGQSADTQYF.

The chain is built from TRBV12-3 or TRBV12-4 and TRBJ2-6; no firm D call. V was shortened by 3 bases and J by 10 bases, with 4 bases between the two germline ends. This CDR3 has 11 residues. The CDR3 DNA sequence: TGTGCCAGCAGTTTGATGAACGTCCTGACTTTC. Amino acids: CASSLMNVLTF.

The chain couples TRBV13 to TRBJ2-2; no firm D call. The CDR3 is made up of 12 amino acids. Germline-derived CDR1 and CDR2 are PRHDT and FYEKMQ (reference sequence). The V end lost 8 bases, the J end lost 3 bases, and 7 bases lay between the germline ends. CDR3 sequence reads: CASGSDTGELFF. The CDR3 DNA sequence: TGTGCCAGCGGGTCGGACACCGGGGAGCTGTTTTTT.

This clonotype came up many times. The chain has TRBV12-3 or TRBV12-4 and TRBJ1-1; the match to TRBD1 covers 11 bases. Trimming at V came to 6 bases and at J to 1 base, leaving 1 base not matched to a gene. The CDR3 consists of 14 residues. The DNA of the CDR3 is TGTGCCAGCAGAGGGACAGGGGGGAACACTGAAGCTTTCTTT. It yields the protein CASRGTGGNTEAFF.

This clonotype came up many times. The chain uses TRBV12-3 or TRBV12-4 and TRBJ1-1; possible D gene TRBD1, 6 bases. Trimming stripped 3 bases from V and 0 bases from J, with 11 bases between. The CDR3 spans 15 residues. The CDR3 DNA reads TGTGCCAGCAGTTTGGGGGGGCAATTGAACACTGAAGCTTTCTTT. As protein: CASSLGGQLNTEAFF.

V usage is TRBV29-1 and J usage is TRBJ2-7; 7 bases map to TRBD2. Germline V gene lookup returns CDR1 SQVTM and CDR2 ANQGSEA. V gave up 3 bases and J gave up 6 bases; unmatched junction bases: 5. The CDR3 is made up of 12 amino acids. The DNA for the CDR3 is TGCAGCGTTGATTTTTCTAGCGGCGAGCAGTACTTC. It is translated as CSVDFSSGEQYF.

This clonotype appeared a few times. The chain employs TRBV2 and TRBJ2-4; TRBD1 might be the D (5 bases). Trimming removed 3 bases from V and 7 bases from J, with 19 bases in between. CDR3 length: 16 residues. Germline-derived CDR1 and CDR2 are SNHLY and FYNNEI. The CDR3 DNA reads TGTGCCAGCAGTGACCCAACGGGCAGGGAAGGGAACATTCAGTACTTC. Encoded protein: CASSDPTGREGNIQYF.

At least ten counts were recorded for this clonotype. The CDR3 sequence: CASSLEMAGGRHEQFF. DNA for the CDR3: TGTGCCAGCAGCTTAGAGATGGCGGGAGGAAGGCATGAGCAGTTCTTC. This chain joins TRBV11-2 and TRBJ2-1; 8 bases agree with TRBD2. The CDR3 consists of 16 residues. The germline V gene has CDR1 SGHAT and CDR2 FQNNGV. The ends lost 0 bases at V and 8 bases at J; junction bases unmatched: 9.

This clonotype was seen a few times. The chain combines TRBV6-2 or TRBV6-3 with TRBJ2-5; maybe TRBD2 (5 bases). This CDR3 is built from 13 residues. Looked up from germline, CDR1 is MNHEY and CDR2 is SVGEGT. V lost 8 bases and J 4 bases, leaving 14 bases between the germline ends. The CDR3 here is CASLGGFSETQYF. Here the CDR3 DNA reads TGTGCCAGCCTAGGCGGGTTCTCAGAGACCCAGTACTTC.

V and J are TRBV5-1 and TRBJ1-4; weak D call: TRBD1 (5 bases). CDR1 and CDR2 (germline): SGHRS, YFSETQ. The CDR3 spans 14 residues. Between the trimmed V and J ends, which lost 3 bases and 4 bases, there was a span of 10 bases. The CDR3 spells CASSSGAYNEKLFF. The CDR3 DNA follows: TGCGCCAGCAGCTCCGGGGCCTATAATGAAAAACTGTTTTTT. Variable domain in full (rest from reference TRBV5-1 and TRBJ1-4): KAGVTQTPRYLIKTRGQQVTLSCSPISGHRSVSWYQQTPGQGLQFLFEYFSETQRNKGNFPGRFSGRQFSNSRSEMNVSTLELGDSALYLCASSSGAYNEKLFFGSGTQLSVL.

This clonotype was seen a handful of times. The chain recombines TRBV6-1 with TRBJ1-1; D may be TRBD1 (5 bases). Deletions cut 6 bases from V and 1 base from J, with 27 bases between. Germline CDR1 reads MNHNS; CDR2 reads SASEGT. The CDR3 runs 19 residues. Written as DNA, the CDR3 is TGTGCCAGCAGCCAACCCCTCTCAGGTTGGGACCAAAGGAACACTGAAGCTTTCTTT. Its protein product is CASSQPLSGWDQRNTEAFF.

This clonotype was seen many times. The chain employs TRBV20-1 and TRBJ2-1; 10 bases line up with TRBD2. The V and J ends lost 0 bases and 7 bases, in that order; junction bases with no gene match: 6. This CDR3 is 15 amino acids long. Germline lookup yields CDR1 DFQATT and CDR2 SNEGSKA (reference sequence). The CDR3 bases are TGCAGTGCTAGAGAAGTAGCGGGAGGAGGGAATGAGCAGTTCTTC. It encodes CSAREVAGGGNEQFF.

CDR3 loop: CSARGDLGEFDEQFF. DNA of the CDR3: TGCAGTGCTAGGGGAGACCTCGGGGAGTTTGATGAGCAGTTCTTC. The gene calls are TRBV20-1 and TRBJ2-1; possible D gene TRBD2, 5 bases. Trimming left V 3 bases short and J 8 bases short, with 20 bases between. This CDR3 has 15 residues. The germline gives CDR1 DFQATT, CDR2 SNEGSKA (reference sequence).

This clonotype was detected ten times or more. The chain employs TRBV5-1 and TRBJ2-7; TRBD1 agrees at 8 bases. The length of the CDR3 is 16 residues. Germline values: CDR1 SGHRS, CDR2 YFSETQ. With V trimmed by 0 bases and J by 3 bases, 8 bases remained unmatched. CDR3 amino acids: CASSLDSAGGLYEQYF. DNA for the CDR3: TGCGCCAGCAGCTTGGATTCGGCAGGGGGCCTCTACGAGCAGTACTTC.

Ten or more counts support this clonotype. This chain links TRBV10-3 with TRBJ2-7; no definite D call. Per germline, CDR1 ENHRY and CDR2 SYGVKD. The V and J ends lost 6 bases and 0 bases respectively, with 12 bases between them. This CDR3 region has 14 residues. The chain's CDR3 is CAIRPQTGSYEQYF. The CDR3 bases are TGTGCCATCAGACCACAGACTGGCTCCTACGAGCAGTACTTC.